These T cell receptor beta chains were read from a single sample in a study of Graves' ophthalmopathy and Graves' hyperthyroidism. TCRdb reanalysed the multiplex PCR reads using MiXCR and keeps one entry per CDR3 protein. This sample carries some 350,000 distinct CDR3 sequences, roughly 15% of them seen once, and the ten largest clones take 2.4%. Sample: peripheral blood. The receptors were gathered from an adult woman with stable Graves' hyperthyroidism. Both conserved end residues are part of each CDR3. A D gene is named only where the DNA matches it firmly.

d_gene	v_gene	j_gene	CDR3aa
.	TRBV7-2	TRBJ1-1	CASSSRTQHYEAFF
TRBD2	TRBV15	TRBJ2-5	CATSRQGLAGEGETQYF
TRBD1	TRBV20-1	TRBJ2-7	CSAATGGFYEQYF
.	TRBV9	TRBJ1-3	CASSVYDSNSGNTIYF
.	TRBV6-1	TRBJ1-2	CASFTRVEATNYGYTF
TRBD1	TRBV29-1	TRBJ2-2	CSVDRRTAGELFF
.	TRBV19	TRBJ1-1	CASSIGYDTEAFF
TRBD1	TRBV28	TRBJ1-5	CASRIRDRYNQPQHF
.	TRBV4-1	TRBJ2-7	CASSQDLGTKAYEQYF
TRBD1	TRBV15	TRBJ1-5	CATSRTGGAGQPQHF
.	TRBV6-5	TRBJ1-1	CASSYSGKDNTEAFF
.	TRBV20-1	TRBJ1-3	CSAVRSGNTIYF
TRBD1	TRBV28	TRBJ2-7	CASIGQGLGGYEQYF
TRBD1	TRBV28	TRBJ2-7	CASSSGDRGREQYF
.	TRBV12-5	TRBJ2-7	CASGRGDYEQYF
TRBD1	TRBV2	TRBJ1-5	CASSDVQGSQPQHF
.	TRBV28	TRBJ2-6	CASSLPGFGESGANVLTF
.	TRBV12-3/TRBV12-4	TRBJ1-1	CASSFENTEAFF
TRBD1	TRBV18	TRBJ1-1	CASSTGAWTEAFF
TRBD1	TRBV6-1	TRBJ1-5	CASSLRQGRGQPQHF
.	TRBV15	TRBJ1-1	CATSRGSTDDSTEAFF
.	TRBV7-9	TRBJ1-5	CASSLSGARQPQHF
.	TRBV2	TRBJ2-7	CASSKSSYEQYF
.	TRBV12-3/TRBV12-4	TRBJ2-4	CASSDDRNIKYF
TRBD1	TRBV4-3	TRBJ2-7	CASSRQTGGGYEQYF
.	TRBV19	TRBJ1-2	CASSLSYYGYGYTF
.	TRBV2	TRBJ2-2	CASRRTHSSIGELFF
.	TRBV28	TRBJ2-2	CASSLSRGGTGELFF
.	TRBV19	TRBJ1-2	CASSIGVDGYTF
TRBD1	TRBV6-5	TRBJ1-2	CASSYTGGDYGYTF
TRBD2	TRBV11-2	TRBJ2-5	CASSYSRGASGRKTQYF
.	TRBV5-1	TRBJ1-1	CASSKGGSLGTEAFF
TRBD1	TRBV20-1	TRBJ2-7	CSAGGDTGTGPYEQYF
.	TRBV2	TRBJ2-5	CASMRNSWYQETQYF
TRBD1	TRBV28	TRBJ1-2	CASSRGTGGGGYTF
.	TRBV13	TRBJ2-2	CASSGVVAGELFF
TRBD2	TRBV12-3/TRBV12-4	TRBJ2-2	CASSLALAGYTGELFF
TRBD1	TRBV12-3/TRBV12-4	TRBJ1-2	CASRVQGFNGYTF
.	TRBV4-1	TRBJ1-5	CASSQDRRGLTSQPQHF
.	TRBV7-2	TRBJ2-2	CASSLDQQAGELFF
.	TRBV11-2	TRBJ1-5	CASSLVGGSNQPQHF
TRBD1	TRBV28	TRBJ2-5	CASRGRRGPGTQYF
TRBD1	TRBV29-1	TRBJ1-2	CSAPTQGANYGYTF
TRBD1	TRBV27	TRBJ2-5	CASSNRGETQYF
TRBD1	TRBV28	TRBJ2-7	CASSGLRDRVHEQYF
TRBD2	TRBV5-1	TRBJ2-7	CASSLADASGSFEQYF
.	TRBV28	TRBJ2-7	CASSKRQGIHEQYF
TRBD1	TRBV5-1	TRBJ2-2	CASSLGIDRGRTGELFF
.	TRBV5-1	TRBJ2-5	CASSFAGQLRETQYF
.	TRBV29-1	TRBJ1-1	CSVEGQRGTEAFF
.	TRBV12-3/TRBV12-4	TRBJ2-7	CASSFPGVDYEQYF
TRBD1	TRBV5-4	TRBJ1-2	CASSYQDDRADDYGYTF
.	TRBV12-3/TRBV12-4	TRBJ2-5	CASSPGGHQETQYF
.	TRBV6-1	TRBJ2-7	CASSELVWAAYEQYF
TRBD2	TRBV4-1	TRBJ2-7	CASSHPQGQGTSGGGEQYF
TRBD1	TRBV2	TRBJ1-1	CASSFSGQSEAFF
.	TRBV27	TRBJ1-6	CASSLQPIYNSPLHF
.	TRBV19	TRBJ2-2	CASSSHPGVGNTGELFF
.	TRBV24-1	TRBJ2-1	CATSDTGSRRDEQFF
TRBD2	TRBV18	TRBJ2-7	CASSPPSSGSERGEQYF